This T cell receptor beta chain was captured in a study of blood T cell repertoires in COVID-19. Across the whole study: Collection of acute and convalescent COVID-19 samples took place in the United States, Italy and Spain. PBMCs, B-cell-depleted T cells, or T cells provided the cDNA or gDNA that made up the material.

Per the original data handling: Estimated nucleated cell counts came from reference gene primer amplification. TCRdb's copy holds only in-frame clones and misses some; the assay was immunoSEQ multiplex PCR. V, J and clone size are taken as reported in that table, and D and trimming were inferred from the DNA itself. Of approximately 69,000 clones listed, over 70% are singletons. Germline values: CDR1 MNHEY, CDR2 SVGAGI. CDR3 size: 12 residues. V was trimmed by 0 bases and J by 9 bases, leaving 3 bases between them. The chain employs TRBV6-5 and TRBJ1-6; D remains unclear. The sequenced sample was peripheral blood. The sequence derives from a man in his 60s with acute or convalescent COVID-19. The CDR3 reads CASSYSSSPLHF. CDR3 coding DNA: TGTGCCAGCAGTTACTCCAGTTCACCCCTCCACTTT.